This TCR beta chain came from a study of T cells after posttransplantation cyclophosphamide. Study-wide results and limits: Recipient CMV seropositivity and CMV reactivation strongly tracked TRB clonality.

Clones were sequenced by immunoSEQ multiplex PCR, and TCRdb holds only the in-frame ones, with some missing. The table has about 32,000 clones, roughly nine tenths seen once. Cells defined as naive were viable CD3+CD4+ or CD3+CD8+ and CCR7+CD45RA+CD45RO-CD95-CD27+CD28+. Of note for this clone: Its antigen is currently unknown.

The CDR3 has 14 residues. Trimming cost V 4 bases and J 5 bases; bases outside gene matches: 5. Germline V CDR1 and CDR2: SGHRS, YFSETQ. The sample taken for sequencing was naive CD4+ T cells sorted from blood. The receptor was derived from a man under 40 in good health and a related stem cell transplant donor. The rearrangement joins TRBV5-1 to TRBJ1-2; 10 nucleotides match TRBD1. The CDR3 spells CASSKDRGSYGYTF. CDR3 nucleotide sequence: TGCGCCAGCAGCAAGGACAGGGGGAGTTATGGCTACACCTTC. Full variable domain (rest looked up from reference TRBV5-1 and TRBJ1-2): KAGVTQTPRYLIKTRGQQVTLSCSPISGHRSVSWYQQTPGQGLQFLFEYFSETQRNKGNFPGRFSGRQFSNSRSEMNVSTLELGDSALYLCASSKDRGSYGYTFGSGTRLTVV.